The 32 T cell receptor beta chains below were found in one sample sequenced in a study of T cell responses to AZD1222 COVID-19 vaccine. The table came from immunoSEQ multiplex PCR; TCRdb's copy has only in-frame clones and leaves some out. The repertoire has a few hundred thousand clones, 93% of them found once; the top ten carry approximately 0.52%. The input for sequencing was peripheral blood, taken on day 0 of AZD1222 vaccination. The receptors originated from an adult in good health.

The chain links TRBV28 to TRBJ1-2; tentative D call: TRBD1 (6 bases). V shed 6 bases and J shed 4 bases, with 15 bases lying between them. The CDR3 runs to 14 residues. The germline V gene encodes CDR1 MDHEN and CDR2 SYDVKM. The CDR3 DNA is TGTGCCAGCAGGGGGGAGAGGGGGAGCTATGGCTACACCTTC. Amino acids: CASRGERGSYGYTF.

CDR3 DNA sequence: TGTGCCAGCAGCCTCCCAGGCGGGGCGATGGGTGGAGATACGCAGTATTTT. The encoded protein is CASSLPGGAMGGDTQYF. V gene TRBV7-9 combines with J gene TRBJ2-3, with D possibly TRBD2 on 6 matching bases. Per the germline V gene, CDR1 is SEHNR and CDR2 is FQNEAQ (reference sequence). The CDR3 is 17 residues long. Trimming took 5 bases from V and 5 from J, leaving 23 bases between them.

The chain is built from TRBV2 and TRBJ2-7; 7 nucleotides line up with TRBD1. This CDR3 spans 12 amino acids. The germline CDR1 and CDR2 sequences are SNHLY and FYNNEI. The V gene end was trimmed by 6 bases and the J gene end by 3 bases; junction bases not matched to a gene: 2. The CDR3 DNA follows: TGTGCCAGCAGAAACAGGGGCTACGAGCAGTACTTC. It specifies CASRNRGYEQYF.

The V call is TRBV7-2, the J call TRBJ2-5; 15 nucleotides align to TRBD2. The CDR3 extends over 15 amino acids. Losses at the gene ends were 6 bases for V and 4 bases for J; bases not matched to a gene: 3. Looked up from germline, CDR1 is SGHTA and CDR2 is FQGNSA. The CDR3 sequence: CASSRTSGRGETQYF. Here the CDR3 DNA reads TGTGCCAGCAGTCGGACTAGCGGGAGGGGAGAGACCCAGTACTTC.

V and J are TRBV5-4 and TRBJ1-6; D not resolved. Looked up from germline, CDR1 is SGHNT and CDR2 is YYREEE (reference sequence). The V gene lost 5 bases and the J gene lost 8 bases, with 11 bases spanning the gap. CDR3 size: 13 residues. The CDR3 reads CASRYYEDSPLHF. CDR3 DNA sequence: TGTGCCAGCAGATATTATGAAGATTCACCCCTCCACTTT. The variable domain in full, completed from reference TRBV5-4 and TRBJ1-6, reads ETGVTQSPTHLIKTRGQQVTLRCSSQSGHNTVSWYQQALGQGPQFIFQYYREEENGRGNFPPRFSGLQFPNYSSELNVNALELDDSALYLCASRYYEDSPLHFGNGTRLTVT.

This clone was seen a single time. V and J are TRBV10-2 and TRBJ2-1; 12 positions match TRBD2. The CDR3 is 17 amino acids. Germline V gene data show CDR1 as WSHSY and CDR2 as SAAADI. V lost 0 bases, J lost 7 bases, and 7 bases stayed unmatched. The CDR3 DNA follows: TGCGCCAGCAGTGAGTCTGGACTAGCGGGGATGGGGAATGAGCAGTTCTTC. Its protein is CASSESGLAGMGNEQFF.

This chain joins TRBV5-6 and TRBJ2-6; 9 nucleotides line up with TRBD1. V trimming: 3 bases; J trimming: 3 bases; junction bases outside the gene matches: 1. Germline-derived CDR1 and CDR2 are SGHDT and YYEEEE. The CDR3 runs to 15 residues. The CDR3 DNA follows: TGTGCCAGCAGCTGGACAGGGGTTGGGGCCAACGTCCTGACTTTC. Translating gives CASSWTGVGANVLTF.

The rearrangement uses TRBV11-2 and TRBJ1-1; D is ambiguous. Germline-derived CDR1 and CDR2 are SGHAT and FQNNGV. V was shortened by 5 bases and J by 1 base, with 11 bases between the two germline ends. The CDR3 length is 14 residues. The CDR3 spells CASSPSSRNTEAFF. The CDR3 nucleotides read TGTGCCAGCAGCCCGTCTAGTCGGAACACTGAAGCTTTCTTT.

J is TRBJ2-7 and V is TRBV11-2; possibly TRBD1 for D (6 bases). V was pared by 5 bases and J by 2 bases, with 13 bases between. The CDR3 loop spans 14 amino acids. Germline CDR1 SGHAT, CDR2 FQNNGV. The CDR3 protein is CASSPRGRTYEQYF. The CDR3 nucleotides read TGTGCCAGCAGCCCCAGGGGCAGGACCTACGAGCAGTACTTC.

This chain links TRBV19 with TRBJ1-2; TRBD1 might be the D (5 bases). Deletions cut 5 bases from V and 7 bases from J, with 17 bases between. Germline lookup yields CDR1 LNHDA and CDR2 SQIVND (reference sequence). This CDR3 is built from 14 residues. CDR3 DNA: TGTGCCAGTAGTTCTCCCGGGGGGATATTTGGCTACACCTTC. It is translated as CASSSPGGIFGYTF.

The rearrangement uses TRBV6-5 and TRBJ2-4; maybe TRBD2 (5 bases). Germline values: CDR1 MNHEY, CDR2 SVGAGI. This CDR3 has 14 residues. V dropped 6 bases and J dropped 6 bases, with 15 bases sitting between them. The CDR3 here is CASRTGIRGNIQYF. The CDR3 nucleotides read TGTGCCAGCAGGACCGGGATCCGTGGAAACATTCAGTACTTC.

V and J are TRBV5-6 and TRBJ1-2, with TRBD1 matching 8 bases. Germline lookup yields CDR1 SGHDT and CDR2 YYEEEE. J gave up 4 bases and V 4 bases, and 9 bases lay outside the gene matches. This CDR3 is built from 15 residues. The CDR3 region is CASSPTQGAGYGYTF. The CDR3 nucleotides read TGTGCCAGCAGCCCGACCCAGGGGGCTGGCTATGGCTACACCTTC.

The chain combines TRBV9 with TRBJ2-7; TRBD1 matches 7 bases. The V gene's germline CDR1 is SGDLS and CDR2 YYNGEE. The J segment lost 5 bases and the V segment lost 3 bases, leaving 11 bases of the junction unmatched. The CDR3 is 15 amino acids. Here the CDR3 reads CASSAGQVARDEQYF. CDR3 DNA: TGTGCCAGCAGCGCCGGACAGGTTGCACGGGACGAGCAGTACTTC.

This clone appeared once. The chain couples TRBV19 to TRBJ2-1, with 8 bases aligning to TRBD2. V lost 1 base, J lost 2 bases, and 4 bases stayed unmatched. Germline V gives CDR1 LNHDA, CDR2 SQIVND (reference sequence). This CDR3 region has 16 residues. CDR3 sequence (DNA): TGTGCCAGTAGTATAGTCACTAGCGGAACCTACAATGAGCAGTTCTTC. Its translation: CASSIVTSGTYNEQFF.

The chain recombines TRBV5-1 with TRBJ1-3, with D tentatively TRBD1 (5 bases). This CDR3 is 16 amino acids long. Germline V gene sequence: CDR1 SGHRS, CDR2 YFSETQ. Deletions cut 4 bases from V and 0 bases from J, with 14 bases between. DNA for the CDR3: TGCGCCAGCAGCCCCGGGACGGGGAACTCTGGAAACACCATATATTTT. Amino acid sequence: CASSPGTGNSGNTIYF.

This chain uses TRBV6-2 or TRBV6-3 with TRBJ2-3, with D perhaps TRBD1 (6 bases). Germline assignment: CDR1 MNHEY and CDR2 SVGEGT. The V gene lost 6 bases and the J gene lost 1 base, with 14 bases spanning the gap. This CDR3 region has 15 residues. The CDR3 region has the DNA TGTGCCAGCAGCTCCAGGGGTTCTGGCACAGATACGCAGTATTTT. As protein: CASSSRGSGTDTQYF.

This rearrangement joins TRBV2 to TRBJ1-1; D remains unclear. The V gene lost 4 bases and the J gene lost 0 bases, with 9 bases spanning the gap. In germline, CDR1 is SNHLY, CDR2 FYNNEI. The CDR3 spans 14 residues. Here the CDR3 DNA reads TGTGCCAGCAGTGGGCGACGGCTGAACACTGAAGCTTTCTTT. Translating gives CASSGRRLNTEAFF.

This clone was seen more than once but under ten times. This chain joins TRBV28 and TRBJ1-5; D ambiguous. The V gene lost 11 bases and the J gene lost 1 base, with 15 bases spanning the gap. The CDR3 covers 14 residues. From germline, CDR1 is MDHEN and CDR2 SYDVKM. The CDR3 nucleotides read TGTGCCGCGCGGGCCCTTCGGAGCAATCAGCCCCAGCATTTT. Amino acid sequence: CAARALRSNQPQHF.

The genes are TRBV2 and TRBJ2-7; TRBD1 matches at 7 bases. Looked up from germline, CDR1 is SNHLY and CDR2 is FYNNEI. The CDR3 has 15 residues. The V gene end was trimmed by 4 bases and the J gene end by 5 bases; junction bases not matched to a gene: 11. The CDR3 sequence is CASSAYRGGRDEQYF. The CDR3 DNA follows: TGTGCCAGCAGTGCCTACAGGGGTGGGAGAGACGAGCAGTACTTC.

J is TRBJ1-2 and V is TRBV2; 8 nucleotides line up with TRBD1. The V segment lost 7 bases and the J segment 3 bases; nucleotides outside the gene matches: 4. Germline-derived CDR1 and CDR2 are SNHLY and FYNNEI. CDR3 size: 13 residues. The CDR3 nucleotides read TGTGCCAGCACCCCGGGACAGGACTATGGCTACACCTTC. Translating it yields CASTPGQDYGYTF.

The DNA of the CDR3 is TGTGCCAGCAGTCCGGGACGCGGCGCCTACGAGCAGTACTTC. Translated, it gives CASSPGRGAYEQYF. The V and J genes are TRBV2 and TRBJ2-7, with D perhaps given as TRBD1 or TRBD2 (5 bases each). The CDR3 sequence is 14 residues long. Germline CDR1 SNHLY, CDR2 FYNNEI. V lost 5 bases and J lost 2, with 13 bases in between.

The chain couples TRBV5-8 to TRBJ1-6, with D possibly being TRBD1 (6 bases). With 2 bases removed from V and 10 bases from J, the gap between germline ends came to 22 bases. The CDR3 sequence is 17 residues long. CDR1 is SGHTS and CDR2 is YDEGEE in the germline V gene. CDR3 sequence: CASSFRLWGRGGSPLHF. CDR3 bases: TGTGCCAGCAGCTTCCGGCTTTGGGGGCGCGGAGGCTCACCCCTCCACTTT.

This chain links TRBV28 with TRBJ2-4; D remains unclear. Trimming took 4 bases from V and 6 from J, leaving 4 bases between them. This CDR3 region has 11 residues. Looked up from germline, CDR1 is MDHEN and CDR2 is SYDVKM. The CDR3 protein is CASSSPNIQYF. In DNA form, the CDR3 reads TGTGCCAGCAGTTCCCCAAACATTCAGTACTTC.

The CDR3 nucleotides read TGTGCCAGCAGTTACGGGGATCAGCCCCAGCATTTT. It yields the protein CASSYGDQPQHF. V and J are TRBV6-6 and TRBJ1-5; D gene unclear. The CDR3 contains 12 residues. V dropped 2 bases and J dropped 5 bases, with 4 bases sitting between them. Germline V gene lookup returns CDR1 MNHNY and CDR2 SVGAGI (reference sequence).

The chain uses TRBV2 and TRBJ2-7; TRBD2 aligns across 8 bases. Germline V gene data show CDR1 as SNHLY and CDR2 as FYNNEI. The CDR3 runs 14 residues. The J segment lost 7 bases and the V segment lost 3 bases, leaving 8 bases of the junction unmatched. The CDR3 protein is CASSDPGGPEEQYF. CDR3 coding DNA: TGTGCCAGCAGTGACCCGGGGGGGCCGGAGGAGCAGTACTTC.

The chain has TRBV7-9 and TRBJ2-7; 11 nucleotides align to TRBD2. The CDR3 sequence is 15 residues long. Germline CDR1 reads SEHNR; CDR2 reads FQNEAQ (reference sequence). After removal of 7 bases from V and 2 bases from J, the junction contained 7 bases not matched to a gene. In DNA form, the CDR3 reads TGTGCCAGCACCCCACCGGGACTAGCGGCCTACGAGCAGTACTTC. The encoded protein is CASTPPGLAAYEQYF.

The CDR3 DNA is TGTGCCAGCAGCCGCCGGGACAGCGTAGCGGGAGGGCCGGACGAGCAGTACTTC. This codes for CASSRRDSVAGGPDEQYF. This rearrangement joins TRBV5-4 to TRBJ2-7; 11 nucleotides line up with TRBD2. The CDR3 runs 18 residues. The J segment lost 5 bases and the V segment lost 4 bases, leaving 17 bases of the junction unmatched. Germline V gene lookup returns CDR1 SGHNT and CDR2 YYREEE (reference sequence).

The J gene is TRBJ1-3, the V gene TRBV4-1; D possibly corresponds to TRBD1 (5 bases). Trimming cost V 4 bases and J 0 bases, with 10 bases left between them. The CDR3 runs to 15 residues. CDR1 MGHRA and CDR2 YSYEKL come from the germline V gene. The CDR3 DNA is TGCGCCAGCAGCCCCCGGGGGGACTCTGGAAACACCATATATTTT. It specifies CASSPRGDSGNTIYF.

This clone was seen a single time. The chain carries TRBV4-1 and TRBJ2-7, with D unresolved. Between the trimmed V and J ends, which lost 5 bases and 1 base, there was a span of 3 bases. This CDR3 has 11 amino acids. Germline CDR1 is MGHRA and CDR2 is YSYEKL. DNA for the CDR3: TGCGCCAGCAGCTCATCCTACGAGCAGTACTTC. Amino acid sequence: CASSSSYEQYF.

The rearrangement uses TRBV6-4 and TRBJ2-2; D gene unclear. Germline CDR1 and CDR2: MRHNA and SNTAGT. The CDR3 has 14 amino acids. With 6 bases removed from V and 7 bases from J, the gap between germline ends came to 15 bases. The CDR3 is CASSRSPSGGELFF. The CDR3 region has the DNA TGTGCCAGCAGCCGCTCACCTTCGGGCGGGGAGCTGTTTTTT.

This clone was observed a single time. V is TRBV27 and J is TRBJ2-2; D gene unclear. Trimming removed 6 bases from V and 7 bases from J, with 6 bases in between. This CDR3 is built from 11 residues. The V gene's germline CDR1 is MNHEY and CDR2 SMNVEV (reference sequence). The CDR3 protein is CASRTDGELFF. As DNA, the CDR3 is TGTGCCAGCAGGACGGACGGGGAGCTGTTTTTT.

The V call is TRBV5-4, the J call TRBJ2-1, with D uncertain. The V end was cut by 4 bases, the J end by 5 bases, with 10 bases between. The CDR3 has 13 residues. The V gene's germline CDR1 is SGHNT and CDR2 YYREEE (reference sequence). The CDR3 reads CASSKDENNEQFF. CDR3 in DNA: TGTGCCAGCAGCAAAGACGAGAACAATGAGCAGTTCTTC.